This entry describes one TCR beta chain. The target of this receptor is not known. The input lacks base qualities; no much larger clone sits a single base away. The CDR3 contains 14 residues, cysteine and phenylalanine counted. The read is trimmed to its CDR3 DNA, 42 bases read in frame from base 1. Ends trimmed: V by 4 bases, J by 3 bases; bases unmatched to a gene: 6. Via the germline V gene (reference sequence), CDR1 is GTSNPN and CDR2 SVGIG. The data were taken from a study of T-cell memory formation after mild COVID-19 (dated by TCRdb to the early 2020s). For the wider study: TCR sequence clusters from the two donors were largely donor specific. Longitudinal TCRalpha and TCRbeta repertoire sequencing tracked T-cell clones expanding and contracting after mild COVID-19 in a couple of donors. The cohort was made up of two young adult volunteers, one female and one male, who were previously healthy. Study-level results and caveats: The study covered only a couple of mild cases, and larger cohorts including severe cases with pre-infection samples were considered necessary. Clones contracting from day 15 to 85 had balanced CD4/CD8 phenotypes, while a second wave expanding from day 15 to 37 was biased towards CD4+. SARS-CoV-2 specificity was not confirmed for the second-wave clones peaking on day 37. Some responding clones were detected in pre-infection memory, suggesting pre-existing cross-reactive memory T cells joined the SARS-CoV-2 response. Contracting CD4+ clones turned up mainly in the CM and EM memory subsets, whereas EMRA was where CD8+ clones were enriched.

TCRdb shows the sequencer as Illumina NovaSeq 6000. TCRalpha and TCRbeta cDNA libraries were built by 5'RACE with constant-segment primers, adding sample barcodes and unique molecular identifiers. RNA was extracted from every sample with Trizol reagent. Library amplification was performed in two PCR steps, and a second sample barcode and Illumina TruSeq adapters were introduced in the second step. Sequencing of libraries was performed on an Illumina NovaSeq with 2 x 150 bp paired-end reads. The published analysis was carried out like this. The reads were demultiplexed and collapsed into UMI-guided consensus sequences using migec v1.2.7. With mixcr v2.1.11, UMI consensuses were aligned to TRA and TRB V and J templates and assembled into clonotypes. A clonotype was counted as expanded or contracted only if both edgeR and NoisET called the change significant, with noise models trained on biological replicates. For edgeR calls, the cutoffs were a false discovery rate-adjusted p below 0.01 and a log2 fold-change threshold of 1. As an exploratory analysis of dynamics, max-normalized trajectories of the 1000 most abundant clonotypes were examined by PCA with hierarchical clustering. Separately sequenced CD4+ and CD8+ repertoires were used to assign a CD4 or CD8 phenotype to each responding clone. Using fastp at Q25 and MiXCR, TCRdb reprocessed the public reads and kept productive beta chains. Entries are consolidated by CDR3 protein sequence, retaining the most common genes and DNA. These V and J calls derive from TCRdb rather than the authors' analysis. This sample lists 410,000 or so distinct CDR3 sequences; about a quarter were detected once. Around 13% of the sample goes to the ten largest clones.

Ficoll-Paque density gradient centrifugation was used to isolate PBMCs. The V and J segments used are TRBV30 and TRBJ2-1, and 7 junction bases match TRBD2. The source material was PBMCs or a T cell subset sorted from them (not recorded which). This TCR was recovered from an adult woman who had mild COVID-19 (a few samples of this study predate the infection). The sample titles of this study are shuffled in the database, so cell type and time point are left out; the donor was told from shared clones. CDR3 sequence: CAWKSGENYNEQFF. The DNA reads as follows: TGTGCCTGGAAGAGCGGGGAAAACTACAATGAGCAGTTCTTC.